This T cell receptor (beta chain) was captured in a study of blood T cells in healthy people across ages. Study-wide points: A roughly linear fall in TCR beta diversity per million T cells was seen with increasing age. Researchers judged that diversity estimates from one million T cells fell short of true values.

Every donor gave approximately 10 milliliters of peripheral blood. Total RNA extraction produced at least 5 micrograms (per sample) for the study. The CDR3 length is 14 residues. CDR1 DFQATT and CDR2 SNEGSKA come from the germline V gene (reference sequence). Combining a sample-barcoded 5' primer with a J-beta primer mix, a second PCR ran for roughly 6 to 11 cycles. TCRdb analysed the 5' RACE reads with MiXCR anew, one entry per CDR3 protein. This table holds hundreds of thousands of distinct CDR3 sequences, more than 40% found once. As regards this clonotype: The antigen is not known. The germline gene is not matched at one end of the junction; a read error may be the cause.

The sequence was obtained from a man between 60 and 75 years old in good health. Sequencing input: blood. J is TRBJ2-4 and V is TRBV20-1, with TRBD1 identical over 11 bases. The better agreement between TRBJ2-7 and the DNA end casts doubt on the J call. The DNA of the CDR3 is TGCGGTGCTAGCCCTTGGACAGGGGGCCGCGAGCAGTACTTC. Its protein product is CGASPWTGGREQYF.